These T cell receptor beta chains were read from a single sample in a study of T cell responses to AZD1222 COVID-19 vaccine. The assay was immunoSEQ multiplex PCR, and TCRdb's table has in-frame clones only and misses some. The data contain over 90,000 clones, more than 75% of them singletons. The sample was peripheral blood, taken 28 days after the second AZD1222 dose. Receptors originate from an adult who received the AZD1222 COVID-19 vaccine. Both conserved end residues are part of each CDR3. The D gene is left open where the match is weak. Size tells how often a clone was seen (once, few, many) or the class of an expanded clone, and some rows leave it out.

d_call cdr3_length clone_size j_call v_call cdr3_nt cdr3_aa
NA 14 NA TRBJ1-5 TRBV4-3 TGCGCCAGCAGCCCCCAGGCCGGGAATCAGCCCCAGCATTTT CASSPQAGNQPQHF
TRBD2 15 once TRBJ2-1 TRBV7-3 TGTGCCAGCAGCGTAACTAGCGGCTCCTACAATGAGCAGTTCTTC CASSVTSGSYNEQFF
NA 13 NA TRBJ2-1 TRBV5-1 TGCGCCAGCAGCTTGGGCGGGCCCAATGAGCAGTTCTTC CASSLGGPNEQFF
NA 14 few TRBJ1-5 TRBV7-2 TGTGCCAGCAGCTCGGACCTCTCTGGCCAGCCCCAGCATTTT CASSSDLSGQPQHF
TRBD1 20 NA TRBJ1-2 TRBV9 TGTGCCAGCAGCGTAGGCGGGACAGGGTACGACTGGCGCCAACCGCGTGGCTACACCTTC CASSVGGTGYDWRQPRGYTF
NA 14 NA TRBJ2-4 TRBV5-6 TGTGCCAGCAGCTTCGTGGAGGCCAAAAACATTCAGTACTTC CASSFVEAKNIQYF
TRBD1 14 once TRBJ1-2 TRBV6-5 TGTGCCAGCAGGCCTACGGGGACAGCCCGCGGCTACACCTTC CASRPTGTARGYTF
NA 13 NA TRBJ1-3 TRBV12-3/TRBV12-4 TGTGCCAGCAGTTTAGGAGGCTCGGACACCATATATTTT CASSLGGSDTIYF
TRBD1 17 NA TRBJ1-1 TRBV18 TGTGCCAGCTCACCAGGGACAGCCCCCGCCCTGAACACTGAAGCTTTCTTT CASSPGTAPALNTEAFF
TRBD2 16 NA TRBJ2-1 TRBV7-6 TGTGCCAGCAGCTTAGCGTTAGCGGGGAGCTACAATGAGCAGTTCTTC CASSLALAGSYNEQFF
NA 14 NA TRBJ1-1 TRBV7-9 TGTGCCAGCAGCATACCGATGGGGAACACTGAAGCTTTCTTT CASSIPMGNTEAFF
NA 14 NA TRBJ1-2 TRBV7-6 TGTGCCAGCAGCTTTGGGGACCTGAACTATGGCTACACCTTC CASSFGDLNYGYTF
TRBD2 18 few TRBJ2-1 TRBV29-1 TGCAGCGTTGACCCCACGCGACTAGCGGGGTGGGGCACCAATGAGCAGTTCTTC CSVDPTRLAGWGTNEQFF
TRBD2 15 once TRBJ2-1 TRBV5-1 TGCGCCAGCAGCTTGACTAGCGGGGGATACAATGAGCAGTTCTTC CASSLTSGGYNEQFF
NA 14 NA TRBJ2-7 TRBV13 TGTGCCAGCAGCCCTAGGATGGGGGACCACGAGCAGTACTTC CASSPRMGDHEQYF
NA 13 NA TRBJ1-1 TRBV10-3 TGTGCCATCAGCCTATCATTGAACACTGAAGCTTTCTTT CAISLSLNTEAFF
NA 12 NA TRBJ1-5 TRBV7-8 TGTGCCAGCAGCTGGGGGGATCAGCCCCAGCATTTT CASSWGDQPQHF
NA 12 few TRBJ1-1 TRBV6-2/TRBV6-3 TGTGCCAGCAGTACTGAGACATCACGGGCTTTCTTT CASSTETSRAFF
NA 17 NA TRBJ2-4 TRBV28 TGTGCCAGCAGTCCTCGGGCATCTAGGGAGATGCGGAACATTCAGTACTTC CASSPRASREMRNIQYF
TRBD2 16 NA TRBJ2-1 TRBV9 TGTGCCAGCACGGTAGGACTAGCGGACCTTTACAATGAGCAGTTCTTC CASTVGLADLYNEQFF
TRBD1 13 NA TRBJ1-1 TRBV10-3 TGTGCCATCGCAACCACAGGGGACACTGAAGCTTTCTTT CAIATTGDTEAFF
NA 15 once TRBJ2-1 TRBV9 TGTGCCAGCAGCGCCGAATTATACTCCTACAATGAGCAGTTCTTC CASSAELYSYNEQFF
TRBD1 16 NA TRBJ2-1 TRBV7-8 TGTGCCAGCAGGTATCAGGGGGCACCTTTTTCCAATGAGCAGTTCTTC CASRYQGAPFSNEQFF
NA 15 NA TRBJ1-4 TRBV7-9 TGTGCCAGCAGCCCTAGGACAGCAACTAATGAAAAACTGTTTTTT CASSPRTATNEKLFF
TRBD1 12 NA TRBJ1-1 TRBV5-5 TGTGCCAGCAGCCCGGACAGGTTCGCAGCTTTCTTT CASSPDRFAAFF
NA 14 NA TRBJ2-3 TRBV27 TGTGCCAGCAGTTTTCACGGGGGCACAGATACGCAGTATTTT CASSFHGGTDTQYF